This T cell receptor (beta chain) was captured by sequencing in a study of shared clonotypes between healthy human individuals. Study-wide background: A donor's plate count was three for CD4 naive and three for CD4 memory; CD8 naive had two and CD8 memory one.

The protocol was immunoSEQ multiplex PCR, while the TCRdb copy is restricted to in-frame clones and leaves out a portion. The table includes roughly 1,600,000 clones, about 98.5% detected once. Within Nashville, Tennessee resided all donors, each a Caucasian adult. Naive CD4+ cells were CD45RA-selected; the remaining cells were memory. Germline CDR1 LNHNV, CDR2 YYDKDF (reference sequence). This CDR3 has 13 residues. Unmatched junction bases numbered 3, after V lost 1 base and J lost 7 bases. Sequenced: naive CD4+ T cells sorted from blood. The subset is: CD45RA+ positively selected. This chain connects TRBV15 to TRBJ2-7, with TRBD1 matching over 8 bases. The sequence was obtained from a man between 25 and 39 years old in good health. The DNA for the CDR3 is TGTGCCACCAGCAGAGGGACAGGGCGGGAGCAGTACTTC. Translated: CATSRGTGREQYF. Filled out from reference TRBV15 and TRBJ2-7, the complete variable domain reads DAMVIQNPRYQVTQFGKPVTLSCSQTLNHNVMYWYQQKSSQAPKLLFHYYDKDFNNEADTPDNFQSRRPNTSFCFLDIRSPGLGDTAMYLCATSRGTGREQYFGPGTRLTVT.